This is a list of T cell receptor beta chains from one sample in a study of T cells in Graves' hyperthyroidism and ophthalmopathy. TCRdb used MiXCR to reprocess the multiplex PCR reads, holding one entry per CDR3 protein. The repertoire holds fewer than 400,000 distinct CDR3 sequences, with 15% to 18% as singletons. Sequencing was carried out using blood. All receptors come from a woman aged 18 to 35 with Graves' hyperthyroidism that later progressed to Graves' ophthalmopathy. Each CDR3 is given with its conserved first and last residue. A D gene is named only where the DNA matches it firmly. Clone size, where shown, is once, few, many, or a class for clones that have expanded.

>TRBV20-1|-|TRBD2|TRBJ2-1
CSARGSGKSRYEQFF
TGCAGTGCTAGAGGAAGCGGGAAAAGTCGCTATGAGCAGTTCTTC
>TRBV5-1|few|TRBD2|TRBJ2-2
CASSLVGLAGANTGELFF
TGCGCCAGCAGCTTGGTCGGACTAGCGGGAGCAAACACCGGGGAGCTGTTTTTT
>TRBV20-1|many|TRBD1|TRBJ1-4
CSAPWDRINEKLFF
TGCAGTGCTCCGTGGGACAGGATAAATGAAAAACTGTTTTTT
>TRBV2|many|TRBD1|TRBJ2-1
CASTKRTGYNEQFF
TGTGCCAGCACTAAGAGGACAGGGTACAATGAGCAGTTCTTC
>TRBV3-1|many|-|TRBJ2-3
CASSQGHRGTDTQYF
TGTGCCAGCAGCCAAGGACACAGGGGCACAGATACGCAGTATTTT
>TRBV28|-|-|TRBJ2-7
CASSSTPPGTLGYEQYF
TGTGCCAGCAGTTCGACGCCTCCCGGGACGTTGGGTTACGAGCAGTACTTC
>TRBV27|many|TRBD1|TRBJ2-7
CASRRQGFRDEQYF
TGTGCCAGCAGGAGACAGGGGTTTAGGGACGAGCAGTACTTC
>TRBV6-2/TRBV6-3|many|TRBD2|TRBJ2-1
CASSPGLATNEQFF
TGTGCCAGCAGTCCGGGACTAGCGACCAATGAGCAGTTCTTC
>TRBV7-8|many|-|TRBJ1-5
CASSLSGKPNQPQHF
TGTGCCAGCAGCTTATCAGGGAAGCCAAATCAGCCCCAGCATTTT
>TRBV5-8|many|TRBD1|TRBJ1-5
CASSWNLRTGSNQPQHF
TGTGCCAGCAGCTGGAATCTCAGGACAGGAAGCAATCAGCCCCAGCATTTT
>TRBV7-2|many|-|TRBJ2-5
CASSLRLETQYF
TGTGCCAGCAGCTTACGCCTGGAGACCCAGTACTTC
>TRBV18|-|TRBD2|TRBJ2-7
CASHSLRETSYEQYF
TGTGCCAGCCATAGTTTGCGGGAGACCTCCTACGAGCAGTACTTC
>TRBV20-1|many|TRBD1|TRBJ2-7
CSAGDRGPTEQYF
TGCAGTGCGGGGGACAGGGGACCTACTGAGCAGTACTTC
>TRBV29-1|many|TRBD1|TRBJ2-1
CRWGLRRQGVYNEQFF
TGCAGGTGGGGACTAAGACGACAGGGGGTCTACAATGAGCAGTTCTTC
>TRBV20-1|many|-|TRBJ2-6
CSARGQENSGANVLTF
TGCAGTGCTAGAGGGCAAGAAAACTCTGGGGCCAACGTCCTGACTTTC
>TRBV6-1|many|-|TRBJ2-5
CASKRGPDQETQYF
TGTGCCAGCAAAAGGGGCCCGGACCAAGAGACCCAGTACTTC
>TRBV30|few|-|TRBJ2-5
CAILEGALAGIETQYF
TGTGCCATACTTGAAGGGGCCCTTGCGGGAATAGAGACCCAGTACTTC
>TRBV11-2|many|TRBD1|TRBJ1-2
CASSWDRGSGYTF
TGTGCCAGCAGTTGGGACAGGGGAAGTGGCTACACCTTC
>TRBV27|many|-|TRBJ1-2
CASSSGGEVHGYTF
TGTGCCAGCAGTTCGGGAGGGGAGGTCCATGGCTACACCTTC
>TRBV11-2|many|-|TRBJ2-1
CASSPLASRAYNEQFF
TGTGCCAGCAGCCCCCTGGCCAGCCGGGCCTACAATGAGCAGTTCTTC
>TRBV7-9|many|-|TRBJ2-7
CASSLEGGEQYF
TGTGCCAGCAGCTTAGAAGGTGGCGAGCAGTACTTC
>TRBV11-2|many|-|TRBJ2-5
CASSPGHGGETQYF
TGTGCCAGCAGCCCAGGGCACGGAGGAGAGACCCAGTACTTC
>TRBV3-1|many|TRBD2|TRBJ2-1
CASSQGLAGGGEQFF
TGTGCCAGCAGCCAGGGACTAGCGGGAGGAGGTGAGCAGTTCTTC
>TRBV7-2|-|TRBD2|TRBJ2-2
CASSSLLAGGAGELFF
TGTGCCAGCAGCTCACTACTAGCGGGAGGGGCCGGGGAGCTGTTTTTT
>TRBV9|many|TRBD2|TRBJ2-5
CASSVSIGGRETQYF
TGTGCCAGCAGCGTCTCTATCGGCGGGAGAGAGACCCAGTACTTC
>TRBV20-1|few|-|TRBJ2-4
CSTREDAVAKNIQYF
TGCAGTACTAGAGAGGACGCCGTAGCCAAAAACATTCAGTACTTC
>TRBV20-1|-|TRBD2|TRBJ2-2
CSATSGGSNTGELFF
TGCAGTGCTACTAGCGGTGGGTCGAACACCGGGGAGCTGTTTTTT
>TRBV28|many|TRBD2|TRBJ2-7
CASSSPPGGNDEQYF
TGTGCCAGCAGTTCCCCTCCGGGAGGTAACGACGAGCAGTACTTC
>TRBV6-1|-|TRBD1|TRBJ1-2
CASRPGTGVSGYTF
TGTGCCAGCAGACCCGGGACAGGGGTTAGTGGCTACACCTTC
>TRBV6-1|many|TRBD1|TRBJ1-2
CASTQTMTGSYGYTF
TGTGCCAGCACCCAAACGATGACAGGGAGCTATGGCTACACCTTC
>TRBV7-9|few|-|TRBJ2-5
CASSLNLAPQETQYF
TGTGCCAGCAGCTTAAACCTAGCCCCACAAGAGACCCAGTACTTC
>TRBV9|many|-|TRBJ2-7
CASSGRDDSYEQYF
TGTGCCAGCAGCGGCCGGGACGACTCCTACGAGCAGTACTTC
>TRBV15|-|-|TRBJ2-1
CATSRDAHRDEQFF
TGTGCCACCAGCAGAGATGCCCATAGAGATGAGCAGTTCTTC
>TRBV7-8|many|TRBD2|TRBJ2-3
CASSPTSGTVYTQYF
TGTGCCAGCAGCCCGACTAGCGGGACGGTATATACGCAGTATTTT
>TRBV2|medium-sized|TRBD2|TRBJ2-7
CASSTPPSGSFLGSYEQYF
TGTGCCAGCAGTACACCGCCTAGCGGGAGTTTTTTGGGCTCCTACGAGCAGTACTTC
>TRBV20-1|many|-|TRBJ2-7
CSAKRKTGYEQYF
TGCAGTGCTAAGCGGAAAACTGGGTACGAGCAGTACTTC
>TRBV28|many|-|TRBJ2-7
CASSFSSTYEQYF
TGTGCCAGCAGTTTCTCCAGTACCTACGAGCAGTACTTC
>TRBV27|many|-|TRBJ2-1
CASASPNNEQFF
TGTGCCAGCGCCTCCCCCAACAATGAGCAGTTCTTC
>TRBV12-3/TRBV12-4|many|-|TRBJ1-3
CASSFLVSGNTIYF
TGTGCCAGCAGTTTTTTGGTCTCTGGAAACACCATATATTTT
>TRBV9|-|-|TRBJ2-7
CASSVYSSFSYEQYF
TGTGCCAGCAGCGTATATTCCTCCTTCTCCTACGAGCAGTACTTC
>TRBV19|few|-|TRBJ2-2
CASGQITAPTGELFF
TGTGCCAGTGGGCAAATAACGGCACCCACCGGGGAGCTGTTTTTT
>TRBV12-3/TRBV12-4|many|-|TRBJ1-4
CASNSRTDNEKLFF
TGTGCCAGCAACTCGAGGACGGATAATGAAAAACTGTTTTTT